A single sample gave rise to the 30 T cell receptor beta chains below, sequenced in a study of T cells in Graves' hyperthyroidism and ophthalmopathy. What was amplified from RNA transcripts were TCR beta CDR3 regions. Researchers ran a first-round RT-PCR on the TCR CDR3 using the HTBI primer set. TCRdb reanalysed the multiplex PCR reads using MiXCR and keeps one entry per CDR3 protein. The table has about 420,000 distinct CDR3 sequences, 15% to 19% seen once; the top ten hold roughly 7.7%. Sequenced sample: blood. Receptor source: a young woman with Graves' hyperthyroidism.

Many counts were recorded for this clonotype. V is TRBV9 and J is TRBJ2-2, with TRBD1 as a possible D gene (5 bases). The CDR3 runs to 15 residues. V lost 5 bases, J lost 5 bases, and 16 bases lay in between. Germline CDR1 reads SGDLS; CDR2 reads YYNGEE. The CDR3 is CASSPSGSRTGELFF. CDR3 coding DNA: TGTGCCAGCAGTCCTTCAGGGTCCAGGACCGGGGAGCTGTTTTTT.

In this sample, this clonotype turned up many times. The V and J genes are TRBV7-8 and TRBJ1-5; the D gene is possibly TRBD1 (5 bases). Trimming took 4 bases from V and 0 from J, leaving 13 bases between them. The CDR3 spans 16 residues. CDR1 and CDR2 (germline): SGHVS, FQNEAQ. Here the CDR3 reads CASSSFQGVSNQPQHF. The CDR3 coding sequence is TGTGCCAGCAGCTCCTTCCAGGGAGTTAGCAATCAGCCCCAGCATTTT. Full variable domain (remainder filled in from reference TRBV7-8 and TRBJ1-5): GAGVSQSPRYKVAKRGQDVALRCDPISGHVSLFWYQQALGQGPEFLTYFQNEAQLDKSGLPSDRFFAERPEGSVSTLKIQRTQQEDSAVYLCASSSFQGVSNQPQHFGDGTRLSIL.

In its sample, this clonotype was seen many times. The gene calls are TRBV4-1 and TRBJ2-3; D is possibly TRBD2 (6 bases). V lost 0 bases and J 3 bases, leaving 13 bases between the germline ends. CDR3 length equals 16 residues. CDR1 is MGHRA and CDR2 is YSYEKL in the germline V gene. CDR3 amino acids: CASSQDPSAATDTQYF. CDR3 coding DNA: TGCGCCAGCAGCCAAGATCCTAGCGCTGCGACAGATACGCAGTATTTT.

The V gene is TRBV18, the J gene TRBJ2-3; TRBD2 matches at 8 bases. Looked up from germline, CDR1 is KGHSH and CDR2 is LQKENI. The CDR3 spans 17 residues. V gave up 6 bases and J gave up 1 base; unmatched junction bases: 12. The DNA of the CDR3 is TGTGCCAGCTCCCTTCTAACGGGAGGGAGGGGCACAGATACGCAGTATTTT. Its protein is CASSLLTGGRGTDTQYF. Filled out from reference TRBV18 and TRBJ2-3, the complete variable domain reads NAGVMQNPRHLVRRRGQEARLRCSPMKGHSHVYWYRQLPEEGLKFMVYLQKENIIDESGMPKERFSAEFPKEGPSILRIQQVVRGDSAAYFCASSLLTGGRGTDTQYFGPGTRLTVL.

This clonotype was found many times. The gene calls are TRBV10-1 and TRBJ1-5; no clear D gene. V lost 0 bases, J lost 0 bases, and 9 bases lay in between. Germline assignment: CDR1 WNHNN and CDR2 SYGVQD (reference sequence). The length of the CDR3 is 16 residues. As DNA, the CDR3 is TGCGCCAGCAGTGAGTCTAAGGGTGCTAGCAATCAGCCCCAGCATTTT. Protein product: CASSESKGASNQPQHF.

V usage is TRBV9 and J usage is TRBJ2-3; 13 bases are a match to TRBD2. Trimming took 3 bases from V and 1 from J; bases not matched to a gene: 5. Germline assignment: CDR1 SGDLS and CDR2 YYNGEE. The CDR3 length is 17 residues. CDR3 protein: CASSAPLAGGGTDTQYF. CDR3 DNA sequence: TGTGCCAGCAGCGCCCCACTAGCGGGGGGGGGCACAGATACGCAGTATTTT.

At least ten counts were recorded for this clonotype. The V call is TRBV28, the J call TRBJ2-7, with TRBD1 as a possible D gene (6 bases). CDR1 is MDHEN, CDR2 SYDVKM, per germline. V was trimmed by 2 bases and J by 5 bases, leaving 16 bases between them. The CDR3 sequence is 15 residues long. CDR3 nucleotides: TGTGCCAGCAGTTTAGGAACAGGGATTGACAACGAGCAGTACTTC. Translated, it gives CASSLGTGIDNEQYF.

This clonotype came up many times. The chain combines TRBV27 with TRBJ2-1; 8 positions match TRBD2. V lost 6 bases, J lost 10 bases, and 14 bases stayed unmatched. The germline CDR1 and CDR2 sequences are MNHEY and SMNVEV (reference sequence). This CDR3 is built from 15 residues. The chain's CDR3 is CASSGRAYWGREQFF. DNA for the CDR3: TGTGCCAGCAGCGGGAGGGCCTACTGGGGGCGCGAGCAGTTCTTC.

This clonotype was seen at least ten times. This chain joins TRBV2 and TRBJ2-5, with 10 bases aligning to TRBD2. V dropped 4 bases and J dropped 0; count of bases not matched to a gene: 5. This CDR3 region has 16 residues. Germline V lookup: CDR1 SNHLY, CDR2 FYNNEI. The DNA for the CDR3 is TGTGCCAGCAGTGCCGGACTAGCGGCATACCAAGAGACCCAGTACTTC. It yields the protein CASSAGLAAYQETQYF.

This clonotype was seen more than once but under ten times. This chain uses TRBV24-1 with TRBJ2-1, with 10 bases identical to TRBD2. V shed 4 bases, J shed 7 bases, and the junction held 9 bases outside the gene matches. CDR1 is KGHDR and CDR2 is SFDVKD in the germline V gene. CDR3 size: 16 residues. This CDR3 is CATSEPTSGIMNEQFF. CDR3 coding DNA: TGTGCCACCAGTGAGCCTACTAGCGGGATAATGAATGAGCAGTTCTTC.

This clonotype was detected ten times or more. The gene calls are TRBV11-3 and TRBJ2-7; D call uncertain. Germline V gives CDR1 SGHNT, CDR2 YENEEA. The V end lost 4 bases, the J end lost 2 bases, and 18 bases lay between the germline ends. The CDR3 is 16 residues long. This chain's CDR3 is CASSSWADLRTYEQYF. DNA of the CDR3: TGTGCCAGCAGCTCTTGGGCCGACCTAAGAACCTACGAGCAGTACTTC. Variable domain in full (rest from reference TRBV11-3 and TRBJ2-7): EAGVVQSPRYKIIEKKQPVAFWCNPISGHNTLYWYLQNLGQGPELLIRYENEEAVDDSQLPKDRFSAERLKGVDSTLKIQPAELGDSAVYLCASSSWADLRTYEQYFGPGTRLTVT.

The sample holds many counts of this clonotype. J is TRBJ2-5 and V is TRBV27, with D possibly matching TRBD2 (6 bases). V lost 8 bases and J lost 4, with 14 bases in between. Germline V gives CDR1 MNHEY, CDR2 SMNVEV (reference sequence). This CDR3 region has 13 residues. This CDR3 is CASSRRRGETQYF. DNA for the CDR3: TGTGCCAGCTCTCGGCGGAGGGGAGAGACCCAGTACTTC.

In its sample, this clonotype was seen many times. The genes are TRBV30 and TRBJ2-2; 9 bases agree with TRBD1. Per the germline V gene, CDR1 is GTSNPN and CDR2 is SVGIG (reference sequence). Losses at the gene ends were 0 bases for V and 6 bases for J; bases not matched to a gene: 2. This CDR3 is built from 14 residues. In DNA, the CDR3 is TGTGCCTGGAGTGTAGGGACAGGGCCCGGGGAGCTGTTTTTT. Its protein product is CAWSVGTGPGELFF.

This clonotype was counted ten times or more. The rearrangement links TRBV15 to TRBJ2-3, with 10 bases fitting TRBD2. The CDR3 consists of 19 residues. V was pared by 0 bases and J by 4 bases, with 13 bases of the junction left unmatched. Looked up from germline, CDR1 is LNHNV and CDR2 is YYDKDF (reference sequence). As DNA, the CDR3 is TGTGCCACCAGCAGAGATTGGGATGAGCGGGGGGGCCGGCCAGATACGCAGTATTTT. This sequence encodes CATSRDWDERGGRPDTQYF.

This clonotype was recorded at least ten times. This rearrangement joins TRBV19 to TRBJ2-5; 9 positions match TRBD1. The germline gives CDR1 LNHDA, CDR2 SQIVND (reference sequence). The CDR3 sequence is 15 residues long. Unmatched junction bases numbered 6, after V lost 4 bases and J lost 3 bases. In nucleotides, the CDR3 is TGTGCCAGTAGTACCACAGGGGGCGCGGAAGAGACCCAGTACTTC. It translates to CASSTTGGAEETQYF.

This clonotype came up many times. The rearrangement joins TRBV6-1 to TRBJ1-4, with a tentative D call TRBD1 (6 bases). V gave up 6 bases and J gave up 1 base, with 21 bases separating them. CDR3 size: 18 residues. Germline values: CDR1 MNHNS, CDR2 SASEGT. The CDR3 region has the DNA TGTGCCAGCAGCCGAAAGGGGGGGGTCAAAAGAACTAATGAAAAACTGTTTTTT. It codes for CASSRKGGVKRTNEKLFF.

This clonotype was counted many times. The V gene is TRBV3-1, the J gene TRBJ1-4; D is ambiguous. This CDR3 region has 15 residues. CDR1 and CDR2 from the germline V gene are LGHDT and YNNKEL (reference sequence). V was cut by 1 base and J by 8 bases, with 14 bases left in between. The CDR3 loop reads CASSQGRRPEEKLFF. The CDR3 DNA is TGTGCCAGCAGCCAAGGACGAAGGCCAGAGGAAAAACTGTTTTTT.

This clonotype was detected ten times or more. The chain carries TRBV7-9 and TRBJ2-1; 12 bases are shared with TRBD2. Trimming cost V 6 bases and J 7 bases; bases outside gene matches: 13. CDR1 SEHNR and CDR2 FQNEAQ come from the germline V gene (reference sequence). There are 17 residues in the CDR3. The CDR3 spells CASSPSGGAVPGNEQFF. The CDR3 coding sequence is TGTGCCAGCAGTCCTAGCGGGGGGGCCGTCCCGGGGAATGAGCAGTTCTTC.

This sequence joins TRBV19 and TRBJ2-2, with 9 bases lining up with TRBD1. The CDR3 loop spans 15 amino acids. V gave up 5 bases and J gave up 4 bases; unmatched junction bases: 5. Germline values: CDR1 LNHDA, CDR2 SQIVND (reference sequence). CDR3 amino acids: CASSGGQGGTGELFF. In DNA form, the CDR3 reads TGTGCCAGTAGTGGGGGACAGGGAGGCACCGGGGAGCTGTTTTTT.

This clonotype was counted ten times or more. The J gene is TRBJ2-3, the V gene TRBV7-8; D not resolved. V was pared by 0 bases and J by 0 bases, with 7 bases between. Germline V gene sequence: CDR1 SGHVS, CDR2 FQNEAQ. The CDR3 extends over 15 amino acids. The CDR3 spells CASSLALQSTDTQYF. DNA for the CDR3: TGTGCCAGCAGCTTAGCGCTTCAGAGCACAGATACGCAGTATTTT. The full variable domain, rest sourced from reference TRBV7-8 and TRBJ2-3, is GAGVSQSPRYKVAKRGQDVALRCDPISGHVSLFWYQQALGQGPEFLTYFQNEAQLDKSGLPSDRFFAERPEGSVSTLKIQRTQQEDSAVYLCASSLALQSTDTQYFGPGTRLTVL.

This clonotype was found many times. The V and J genes are TRBV6-1 and TRBJ2-7; 12 nucleotides line up with TRBD2. With V trimmed by 5 bases and J by 9 bases, 14 bases remained unmatched. There are 16 residues in the CDR3. In germline, CDR1 is MNHNS, CDR2 SASEGT. The CDR3: CASSFPGASGRAVQYF. CDR3 DNA: TGTGCCAGCAGTTTCCCGGGAGCTAGCGGGAGGGCCGTGCAGTACTTC.

Of note for this clonotype: A much larger clone lies a single base off, so this may be a read error. The V gene is TRBV7-9, the J gene TRBJ1-6; 7 bases align to TRBD1. The CDR3 has 14 residues. Germline V CDR1 and CDR2: SEHNR, FQNEAQ (reference sequence). The V and J ends lost 5 bases and 8 bases, in that order; junction bases with no gene match: 6. The DNA of the CDR3 is TGTGCCAGCAGCCCGGGACAGCCTCATTCACCCCTCCACTTT. This translates into CASSPGQPHSPLHF. The whole variable domain, remainder taken from reference TRBV7-9 and TRBJ1-6, is DTGVSQNPRHKITKRGQNVTFRCDPISEHNRLYWYRQTLGQGPEFLTYFQNEAQLEKSRLLSDRFSAERPKGSFSTLEIQRTEQGDSAMYLCASSPGQPHSPLHFGNGTRLTVT.

The J gene is TRBJ2-3, the V gene TRBV4-1; D might be TRBD1 (6 bases). The DNA end lines up better with TRBJ1-5; the J call may be wrong. The CDR3 length is 18 residues. Germline CDR1 and CDR2: MGHRA and YSYEKL. The DNA for the CDR3 is TGCGCCAGCAGCCGGGGCCCCCGGACTAGCGGGGGCACAGATACGCAGCATTTT. Translated, it gives CASSRGPRTSGGTDTQHF.

This clonotype occurred a few times. A single base separates this from a much larger clone, so it may be a read error. The chain combines TRBV14 with TRBJ2-3; D is uncertain. CDR1 SGHDN and CDR2 FVKESK come from the germline V gene. This CDR3 contains 13 residues. The V end lost 1 base, the J end lost 1 base, and 3 bases lay between the germline ends. The CDR3 is CASSQVRTDTQYF. The CDR3 DNA reads TGTGCCAGCAGCCAAGTACGCACAGATACGCAGTATTTT.

This clonotype was counted only a few times. This chain links TRBV12-5 with TRBJ2-6; D unclear. Per the germline V gene, CDR1 is LGHNT and CDR2 is FRNRAP. V was clipped by 0 bases and J by 0 bases, with 9 bases between them. This CDR3 region has 17 residues. The chain's CDR3 is CASGLVPQFSGANVLTF. The CDR3, as DNA: TGTGCTAGTGGTTTGGTCCCCCAATTCTCTGGGGCCAACGTCCTGACTTTC.

The chain combines TRBV28 with TRBJ2-4; no reliable D call. Trimming pared 2 bases from V and 7 bases from J, leaving 18 bases between. The CDR3 contains 16 residues. Germline-derived CDR1 and CDR2 are MDHEN and SYDVKM. This CDR3 is CASSLLPDPTGNIQYF. The CDR3 region has the DNA TGTGCCAGCAGTTTACTCCCCGACCCCACGGGCAACATTCAGTACTTC.

The gene calls are TRBV25-1 and TRBJ1-5; D uncertain. Germline values: CDR1 MGHDK, CDR2 SYGVNS. Deletions cut 0 bases from V and 7 bases from J, with 4 bases between. This CDR3 region has 12 residues. The DNA of the CDR3 is TGTGCCAGCAGTGAATATTGCCAGCCCCAGCATTTT. It translates to CASSEYCQPQHF.

This chain uses TRBV6-1 with TRBJ1-6; maybe TRBD1 (5 bases). The V end lost 6 bases, the J end lost 10 bases, and 16 bases lay between the germline ends. The CDR3 contains 14 residues. CDR1 and CDR2 from the germline V gene are MNHNS and SASEGT. The CDR3 loop reads CASRYLSEGSPLHF. The CDR3 region has the DNA TGTGCCAGCAGATATCTATCCGAGGGGTCACCCCTCCACTTT.

The rearrangement joins TRBV10-3 to TRBJ2-2; no definite D call. CDR3 length equals 14 residues. Germline V gene lookup returns CDR1 ENHRY and CDR2 SYGVKD. Trimming shortened V by 0 bases and J by 6 bases, and 8 bases separated the two germline ends. The DNA of the CDR3 is TGTGCCATCAGTGAGTCGGGTTACGCCGGGGAGCTGTTTTTT. Amino acid sequence: CAISESGYAGELFF.

This clonotype was counted ten times or more. The genes are TRBV20-1 and TRBJ2-4; 8 nucleotides agree with TRBD2. The CDR3 is 15 amino acids. V shed 3 bases, J shed 4 bases, and the junction held 8 bases outside the gene matches. The germline V gene encodes CDR1 DFQATT and CDR2 SNEGSKA (reference sequence). The CDR3 here is CSARVGGGTKNIQYF. CDR3 nucleotide sequence: TGCAGTGCTAGGGTCGGCGGGGGGACAAAAAACATTCAGTACTTC.